The source of this TCR beta chain is a study of T-cell reconstitution after alpha-beta-depleted transplantation in children (dated by TCRdb to about 2016). As for the study more broadly: Using TCR repertoire profiling, the study quantitatively followed how T-cell immune reconstitution unfolded in children after TCRalphabeta/CD19-depleted allogeneic hematopoietic cell transplantation.

This specimen's treatment or condition label, interpreted: allogeneic hematopoietic cell transplantation with graft depleted of TCRalphabeta T cells and CD19 B cells. Transplant recipients were children who received TCRalphabeta/CD19-depleted allogeneic hematopoietic cell grafts. Libraries were constructed by PCR. Sequencing relied on an Illumina HiSeq 2500. Molecular barcoding was employed in the preparation of TCR libraries, with unique molecular identifiers being used to normalize TCRbeta repertoire quantification. TCRdb reanalyzed the raw reads on its own, using fastp at Q25 for trimming and MiXCR for clone calling, and kept in-frame beta chains. Each entry is one CDR3 protein sequence, shown with its most common DNA and genes. The sample table shows about 300,000 distinct CDR3 sequences, and 7.5% to 9% are seen once. Approximately 9% of the sample belongs to the ten largest clones. At least ten counts were recorded for this clonotype. Its antigen is currently not known. Within one base of it there is no much larger clone, and no base qualities were kept.

Points the paper makes about the study in general: Over subsequent months, a decline in hyperexpanded clone frequencies was noted, and after one year, T-cell counts and TCRbeta diversity were mostly ascribed to newly produced T cells. The apparently early recovery of alphabetaT-cell counts about two months after transplant reportedly depended on only several hundred rapidly expanded clones that came from non-depleted graft cells. In some patients, the high TCRbeta diversity seen at day 60 was put down to recipient T cells and intrathymic progenitors that had survived conditioning.

This receptor was identified in a female patient aged 2-15 years who had a stem cell transplant for Fanconi anemia, so the T cells may come from the graft donor. The sample in question was peripheral blood, obtained 360 days after TCRalphabeta/CD19-depleted stem cell transplant.

The DNA sequence is given as TGTGCCAGCAGCCAAGCGGGAGGAAATACGCAGTATTTT. This encodes CASSQAGGNTQYF. The chain couples TRBV3-1 to TRBJ2-3, with 7 central nucleotides matching TRBD2. From the germline V gene (reference sequence), CDR1 is LGHDT and CDR2 is YNNKEL. The CDR3 measures 13 amino acids from cysteine to phenylalanine. Only the CDR3 DNA is retained, 39 bases long and in frame from the first base. Trimming accounts for 1 base at V and 7 bases at J, while the number of junction bases matched to no gene is 2.